The rows below give T cell receptor beta chains drawn from one sample of a study of beta chain features in type 1 diabetes. This table comes from immunoSEQ multiplex PCR, and its TCRdb copy is limited to in-frame clones, with some not included. This sample carries about 290,000 clones, roughly 8% of them seen once, and the ten largest clones take approximately 1%. The sample consisted of central memory CD4+ T cells from blood. The receptors derive from a woman aged 18-29 years in good health. CDR3s leave out the opening cysteine and the closing phenylalanine or tryptophan.

v_gene: TRBV4-2; j_gene: TRBJ1-4; CDR3aa: ASSQVGTDSEKLF
v_gene: TRBV28; j_gene: TRBJ1-2; CDR3aa: ASRNPMGYGYT
v_gene: TRBV7-2; j_gene: TRBJ2-5; CDR3aa: ASSLATRGFMRETQY
v_gene: TRBV15; j_gene: TRBJ1-5; CDR3aa: ATSRDAQSNQPQH
v_gene: TRBV7-2; j_gene: TRBJ2-1; CDR3aa: ASSPRAGQGIRSYNEQF
v_gene: TRBV27; j_gene: TRBJ1-1; CDR3aa: ASSSTASVRQNTEAF
v_gene: TRBV9; j_gene: TRBJ1-5; CDR3aa: ASTPGVGGAQPQH
v_gene: TRBV7-2; j_gene: TRBJ2-4; CDR3aa: ASSLQGAIAKNIQY
v_gene: TRBV11-2; j_gene: TRBJ1-3; CDR3aa: ASSPPGLSGNTIY
v_gene: TRBV6-6; j_gene: TRBJ1-2; CDR3aa: ASSYPGQSYGYT
v_gene: TRBV7-2; j_gene: TRBJ2-7; CDR3aa: ASSLEPGRASHEQY
v_gene: TRBV25-1; j_gene: TRBJ2-2; CDR3aa: ASVRAGDTGELF
v_gene: TRBV18; j_gene: TRBJ2-3; CDR3aa: ASSRNPGASTDTQY
v_gene: TRBV2; j_gene: TRBJ2-1; CDR3aa: ASSESRVGVRLF
v_gene: TRBV5-6; j_gene: TRBJ2-3; CDR3aa: ASSLYRGPQGDTQY
v_gene: TRBV7-3; j_gene: TRBJ1-3; CDR3aa: ASSSGPSSGNTIY
v_gene: TRBV6-1; j_gene: TRBJ1-1; CDR3aa: ASSEARQGRGEAF
v_gene: TRBV6-6; j_gene: TRBJ1-4; CDR3aa: ASTSTGREKLF
v_gene: TRBV6-6; j_gene: TRBJ1-5; CDR3aa: ASSDGRVTQH
v_gene: TRBV6-5; j_gene: TRBJ2-1; CDR3aa: ASSYDGGIVSEQF
v_gene: TRBV28; j_gene: TRBJ2-2; CDR3aa: ASNPGTGNTGELF
v_gene: TRBV29-1; j_gene: TRBJ2-1; CDR3aa: SVEEGPGHPEQF
v_gene: TRBV2; j_gene: TRBJ2-1; CDR3aa: ALGAGYNEQF
v_gene: TRBV7-2; j_gene: TRBJ2-3; CDR3aa: ASSSGRLAGTDTQY
v_gene: TRBV7-2; j_gene: TRBJ2-7; CDR3aa: ASSAGSGTVSYEQY
v_gene: TRBV7-9; j_gene: TRBJ2-2; CDR3aa: ASSWGARTGELF
v_gene: TRBV6-6; j_gene: TRBJ1-2; CDR3aa: ASGGQDGYT
v_gene: TRBV19; j_gene: TRBJ2-7; CDR3aa: ASSPRGGRGRQY
v_gene: TRBV6-6; j_gene: TRBJ1-6; CDR3aa: ASETRQGGSPLH
v_gene: TRBV2; j_gene: TRBJ2-1; CDR3aa: ASREHNEQF
v_gene: TRBV28; j_gene: TRBJ2-6; CDR3aa: ASSFDLGTTGAVDSGANVLT
v_gene: TRBV28; j_gene: TRBJ1-1; CDR3aa: ASSLDRVTEAF
v_gene: TRBV11-3; j_gene: TRBJ2-3; CDR3aa: ASSHRDTQY